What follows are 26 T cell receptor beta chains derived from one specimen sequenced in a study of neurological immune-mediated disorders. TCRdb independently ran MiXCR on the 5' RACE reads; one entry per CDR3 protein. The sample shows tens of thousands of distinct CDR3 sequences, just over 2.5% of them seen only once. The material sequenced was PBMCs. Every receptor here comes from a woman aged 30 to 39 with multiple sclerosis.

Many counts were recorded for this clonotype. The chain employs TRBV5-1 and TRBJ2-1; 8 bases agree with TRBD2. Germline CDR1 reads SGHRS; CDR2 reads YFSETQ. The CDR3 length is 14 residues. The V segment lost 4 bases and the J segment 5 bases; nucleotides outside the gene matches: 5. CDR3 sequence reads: CASSQVAGNNEQFF. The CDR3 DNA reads TGCGCCAGCAGCCAGGTAGCGGGAAACAATGAGCAGTTCTTC. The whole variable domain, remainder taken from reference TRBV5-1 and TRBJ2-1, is KAGVTQTPRYLIKTRGQQVTLSCSPISGHRSVSWYQQTPGQGLQFLFEYFSETQRNKGNFPGRFSGRQFSNSRSEMNVSTLELGDSALYLCASSQVAGNNEQFFGPGTRLTVL.

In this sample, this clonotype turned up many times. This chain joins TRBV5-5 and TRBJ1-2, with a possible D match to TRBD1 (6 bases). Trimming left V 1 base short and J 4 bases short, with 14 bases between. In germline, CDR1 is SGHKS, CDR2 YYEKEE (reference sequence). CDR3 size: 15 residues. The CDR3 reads CASSLFRDKTYGYTF. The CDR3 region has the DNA TGTGCCAGCAGCTTGTTCCGGGACAAAACCTATGGCTACACCTTC. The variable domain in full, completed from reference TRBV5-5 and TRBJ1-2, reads DAGVTQSPTHLIKTRGQQVTLRCSPISGHKSVSWYQQVLGQGPQFIFQYYEKEERGRGNFPDRFSARQFPNYSSELNVNALLLGDSALYLCASSLFRDKTYGYTFGSGTRLTVV.

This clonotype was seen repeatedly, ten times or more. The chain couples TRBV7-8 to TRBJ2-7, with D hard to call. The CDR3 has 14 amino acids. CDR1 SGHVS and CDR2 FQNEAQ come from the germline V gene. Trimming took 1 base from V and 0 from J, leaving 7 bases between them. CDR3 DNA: TGTGCCAGCAGCTTAGGTAGGAGCTCCTACGAGCAGTACTTC. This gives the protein CASSLGRSSYEQYF. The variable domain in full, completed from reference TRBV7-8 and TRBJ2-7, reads GAGVSQSPRYKVAKRGQDVALRCDPISGHVSLFWYQQALGQGPEFLTYFQNEAQLDKSGLPSDRFFAERPEGSVSTLKIQRTQQEDSAVYLCASSLGRSSYEQYFGPGTRLTVT.

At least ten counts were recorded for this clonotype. The CDR3 coding sequence is TGTGCCAGCAGTCCCCGGGGTAACTCCTACAATGAGCAGTTCTTC. As protein: CASSPRGNSYNEQFF. The V and J genes are TRBV28 and TRBJ2-1; D is perhaps TRBD2 (5 bases). This CDR3 has 15 amino acids. CDR1 is MDHEN, CDR2 SYDVKM, per germline. With 5 bases removed from V and 0 bases from J, the gap between germline ends came to 11 bases.

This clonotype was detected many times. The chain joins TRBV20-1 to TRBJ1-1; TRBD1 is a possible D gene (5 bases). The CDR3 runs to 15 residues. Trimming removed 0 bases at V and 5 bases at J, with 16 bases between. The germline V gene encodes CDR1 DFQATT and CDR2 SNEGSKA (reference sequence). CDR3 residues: CSARDQGRAETEAFF. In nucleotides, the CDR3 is TGCAGTGCTAGAGATCAAGGCAGGGCGGAGACTGAAGCTTTCTTT.

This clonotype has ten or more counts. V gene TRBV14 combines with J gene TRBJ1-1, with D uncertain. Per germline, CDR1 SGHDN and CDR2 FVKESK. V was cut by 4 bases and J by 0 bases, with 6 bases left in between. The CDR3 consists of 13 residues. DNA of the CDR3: TGTGCCAGCAGCCCCCGACTGAACACTGAAGCTTTCTTT. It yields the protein CASSPRLNTEAFF.

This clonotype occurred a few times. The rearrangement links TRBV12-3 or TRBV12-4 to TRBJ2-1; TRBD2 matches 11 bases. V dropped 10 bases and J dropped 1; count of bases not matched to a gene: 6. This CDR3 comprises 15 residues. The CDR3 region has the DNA TGTGCCACCGGACTAGCGGGTTTGTCCTACAATGAGCAGTTCTTC. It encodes CATGLAGLSYNEQFF.

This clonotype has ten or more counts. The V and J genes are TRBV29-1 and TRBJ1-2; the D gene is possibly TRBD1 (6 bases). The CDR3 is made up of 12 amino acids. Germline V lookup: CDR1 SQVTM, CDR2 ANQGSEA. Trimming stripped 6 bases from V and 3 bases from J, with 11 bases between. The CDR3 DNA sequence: TGCAGCGTGGGGGAGGGGGACTATGGCTACACCTTC. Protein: CSVGEGDYGYTF.

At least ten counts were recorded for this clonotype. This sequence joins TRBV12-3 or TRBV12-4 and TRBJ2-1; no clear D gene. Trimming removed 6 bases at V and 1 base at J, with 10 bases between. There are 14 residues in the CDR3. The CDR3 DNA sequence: TGTGCCAGCAGCCCGAGAGAGTCCTACAATGAGCAGTTCTTC. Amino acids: CASSPRESYNEQFF.

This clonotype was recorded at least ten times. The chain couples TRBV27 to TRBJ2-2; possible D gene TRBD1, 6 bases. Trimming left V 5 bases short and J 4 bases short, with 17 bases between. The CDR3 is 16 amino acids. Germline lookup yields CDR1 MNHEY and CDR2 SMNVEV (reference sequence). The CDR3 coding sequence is TGTGCCAGCAGTCGGATTGGACAGAACCCCACCGGGGAGCTGTTTTTT. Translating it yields CASSRIGQNPTGELFF.

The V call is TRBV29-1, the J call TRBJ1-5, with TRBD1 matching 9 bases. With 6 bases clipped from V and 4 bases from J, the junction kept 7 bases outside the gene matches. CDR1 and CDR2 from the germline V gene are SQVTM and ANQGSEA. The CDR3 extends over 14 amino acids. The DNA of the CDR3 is TGCAGCGTACTCGGGACAGGGAGGAATCAGCCCCAGCATTTT. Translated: CSVLGTGRNQPQHF.

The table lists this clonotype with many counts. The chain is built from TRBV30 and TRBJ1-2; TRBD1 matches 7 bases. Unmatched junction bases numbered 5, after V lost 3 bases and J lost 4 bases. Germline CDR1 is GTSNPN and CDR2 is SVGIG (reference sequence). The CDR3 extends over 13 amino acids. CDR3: CAWSAQGFYGYTF. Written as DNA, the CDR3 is TGTGCCTGGAGCGCACAGGGGTTCTATGGCTACACCTTC.

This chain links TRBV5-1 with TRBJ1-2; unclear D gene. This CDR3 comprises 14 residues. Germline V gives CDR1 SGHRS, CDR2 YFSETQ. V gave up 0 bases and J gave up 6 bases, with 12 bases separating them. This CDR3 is CASSLVEYSNGYTF. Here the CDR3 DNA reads TGCGCCAGCAGCTTGGTGGAGTACTCCAATGGCTACACCTTC.

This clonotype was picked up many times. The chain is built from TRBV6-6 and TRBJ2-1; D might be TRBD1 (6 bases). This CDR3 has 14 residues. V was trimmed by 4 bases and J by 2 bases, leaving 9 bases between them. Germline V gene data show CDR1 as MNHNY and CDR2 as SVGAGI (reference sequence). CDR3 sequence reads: CASSLRDTYNEQFF. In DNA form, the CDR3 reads TGTGCCAGCAGTTTAAGGGACACCTACAATGAGCAGTTCTTC.

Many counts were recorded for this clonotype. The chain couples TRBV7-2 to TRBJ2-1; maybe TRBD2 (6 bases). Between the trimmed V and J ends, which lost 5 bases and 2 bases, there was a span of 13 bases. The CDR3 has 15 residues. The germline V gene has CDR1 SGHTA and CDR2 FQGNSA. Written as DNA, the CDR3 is TGTGCCAGCAGCCCACGGGCGGGGACCTACAATGAGCAGTTCTTC. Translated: CASSPRAGTYNEQFF.

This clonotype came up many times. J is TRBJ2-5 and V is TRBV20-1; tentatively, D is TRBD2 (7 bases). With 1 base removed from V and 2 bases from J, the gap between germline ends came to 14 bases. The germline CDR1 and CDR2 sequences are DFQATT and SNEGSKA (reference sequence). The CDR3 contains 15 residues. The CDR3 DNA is TGCAGTGCTAGAGTTCCGCGGGGGCATCAAGAGACCCAGTACTTC. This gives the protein CSARVPRGHQETQYF.

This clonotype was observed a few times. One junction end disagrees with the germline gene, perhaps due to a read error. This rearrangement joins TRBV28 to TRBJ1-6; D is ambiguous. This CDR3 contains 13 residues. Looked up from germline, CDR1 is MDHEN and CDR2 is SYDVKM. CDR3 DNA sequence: TGTGCCAGCGGAATCCTCGGGCCCGAAACCCTCAACTTT. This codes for CASGILGPETLNF. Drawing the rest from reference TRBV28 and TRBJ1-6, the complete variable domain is DVKVTQSSRYLVKRTGEKVFLECVQDMDHENMFWYRQDPGLGLRLIYFSYDVKMKEKGDIPEGYSVSREKKERFSLILESASTNQTSMYLCASGILGPETLNFGNGTRLTVT.

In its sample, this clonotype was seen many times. CDR3 coding DNA: TGTGCCAGCAGTTTAGTGGGGCCTGAAGCTTTCTTT. It yields the protein CASSLVGPEAFF. The chain couples TRBV12-3 or TRBV12-4 to TRBJ1-1, with D possibly matching TRBD1 (5 bases). With 1 base removed from V and 6 bases from J, the gap between germline ends came to 6 bases. The CDR3 is 12 residues long.

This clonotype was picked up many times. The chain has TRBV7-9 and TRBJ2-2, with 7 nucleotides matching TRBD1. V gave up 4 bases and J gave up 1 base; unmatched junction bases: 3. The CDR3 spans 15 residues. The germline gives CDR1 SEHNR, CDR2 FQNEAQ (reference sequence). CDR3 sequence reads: CASSSRTGNTGELFF. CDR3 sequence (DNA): TGTGCCAGCAGCTCCCGGACAGGGAACACCGGGGAGCTGTTTTTT. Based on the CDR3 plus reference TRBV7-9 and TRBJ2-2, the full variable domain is DTGVSQNPRHKITKRGQNVTFRCDPISEHNRLYWYRQTLGQGPEFLTYFQNEAQLEKSRLLSDRFSAERPKGSFSTLEIQRTEQGDSAMYLCASSSRTGNTGELFFGEGSRLTVL.

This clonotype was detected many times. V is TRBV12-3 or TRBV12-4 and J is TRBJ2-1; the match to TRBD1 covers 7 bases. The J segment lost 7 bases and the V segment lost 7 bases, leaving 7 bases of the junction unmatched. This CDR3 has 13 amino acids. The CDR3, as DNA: TGTGCCAGCATCGAGACAGGGCGGAATGAGCAGTTCTTC. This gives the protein CASIETGRNEQFF.

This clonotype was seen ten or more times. CDR3 sequence (DNA): TGTGCCACCAGCCCGGGACTGGAAGAGACCCAGTACTTC. Translation gives CATSPGLEETQYF. The chain has TRBV15 and TRBJ2-5, with a possible D match to TRBD2 (6 bases). The CDR3 contains 13 residues. The germline V and J ends were trimmed by 5 bases and 3 bases, with 10 bases remaining between them. In germline, CDR1 is LNHNV, CDR2 YYDKDF (reference sequence).

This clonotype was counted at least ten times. CDR3: CASRIGQMVNEQFF. The CDR3 DNA reads TGTGCCAGCAGGATTGGACAAATGGTCAATGAGCAGTTCTTC. The chain carries TRBV6-5 and TRBJ2-1; D may be TRBD1 (5 bases). V was clipped by 6 bases and J by 6 bases, with 15 bases between them. Germline CDR1 MNHEY, CDR2 SVGAGI. The CDR3 contains 14 residues.

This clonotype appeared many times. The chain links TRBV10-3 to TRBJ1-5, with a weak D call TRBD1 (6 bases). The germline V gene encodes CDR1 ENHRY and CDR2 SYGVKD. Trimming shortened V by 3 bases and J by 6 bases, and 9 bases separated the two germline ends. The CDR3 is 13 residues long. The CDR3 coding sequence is TGTGCCATCAGTGAACAGGGAAGTCAGCCCCAGCATTTT. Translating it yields CAISEQGSQPQHF.

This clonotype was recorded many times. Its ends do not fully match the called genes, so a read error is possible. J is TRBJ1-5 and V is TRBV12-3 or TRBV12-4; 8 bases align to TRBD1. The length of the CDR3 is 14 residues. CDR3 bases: TGCGCCAGCAGCTTACAGGGGGGCAATCAGCCCCAGCATTTT. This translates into CASSLQGGNQPQHF.

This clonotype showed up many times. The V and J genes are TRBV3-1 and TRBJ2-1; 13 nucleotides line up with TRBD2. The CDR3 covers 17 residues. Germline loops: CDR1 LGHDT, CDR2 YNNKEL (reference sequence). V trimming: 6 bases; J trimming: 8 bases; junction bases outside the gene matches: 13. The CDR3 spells CASRQNMGLAGRDEQFF. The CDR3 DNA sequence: TGTGCCAGCAGACAAAACATGGGACTAGCGGGAAGGGATGAGCAGTTCTTC.

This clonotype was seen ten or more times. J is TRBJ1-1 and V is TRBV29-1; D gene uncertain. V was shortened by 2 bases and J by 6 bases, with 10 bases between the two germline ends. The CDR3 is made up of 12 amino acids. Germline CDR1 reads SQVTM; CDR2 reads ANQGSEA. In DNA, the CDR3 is TGCAGCGTTGAATTATGGCCAGCTGAAGCTTTCTTT. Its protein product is CSVELWPAEAFF.